A single sample gave rise to the 19 T cell receptor beta chains below, sequenced in a study of shared clonotypes between healthy human individuals. The assay was immunoSEQ multiplex PCR, and TCRdb's table has in-frame clones only and misses some. The sample consists of approximately 2.5 million clones, 80% to 95% of them appearing once. Input material: naive CD4+ T cells from PBMCs. Subset: CD45RA+ positively selected. These receptors all stem from a man in his late teens or twenties in good health. Some clones in this sample may be carry-over from other donors' samples.

Worth noting for this clone: Other DNA sequences in the sample encode the same CDR3. V usage is TRBV18 and J usage is TRBJ1-1, with 10 bases that match TRBD1. This CDR3 spans 13 amino acids. CDR1 and CDR2 from the germline V gene are KGHSH and LQKENI. V trimming: 3 bases; J trimming: 5 bases; junction bases outside the gene matches: 0. The CDR3 DNA is TGTGCCAGCTCACCGGGACAGGGGACTGAAGCTTTCTTT. This sequence encodes CASSPGQGTEAFF.

This rearrangement joins TRBV28 to TRBJ1-5; D is undetermined. Germline V gene sequence: CDR1 MDHEN, CDR2 SYDVKM. This CDR3 has 13 amino acids. V was pared by 4 bases and J by 5 bases, with 9 bases between. The CDR3 DNA reads TGTGCCAGCAGTTCCCGACCGGATCAGCCCCAGCATTTT. Translated, it gives CASSSRPDQPQHF. Supplemented by reference TRBV28 and TRBJ1-5, the full variable domain reads DVKVTQSSRYLVKRTGEKVFLECVQDMDHENMFWYRQDPGLGLRLIYFSYDVKMKEKGDIPEGYSVSREKKERFSLILESASTNQTSMYLCASSSRPDQPQHFGDGTRLSIL.

This clone has a single count. V is TRBV6-6 and J is TRBJ2-5, with TRBD2 matching 11 bases. There are 16 residues in the CDR3. V was pared by 2 bases and J by 5 bases, with 7 bases of the junction left unmatched. The germline CDR1 and CDR2 sequences are MNHNY and SVGAGI (reference sequence). The DNA of the CDR3 is TGTGCCAGCAGTTACGGTAGCGGGAGGGCCGGTGAGACCCAGTACTTC. Translating gives CASSYGSGRAGETQYF.

CDR3 sequence reads: CASSYGGQDTEAFF. The CDR3 coding sequence is TGTGCCAGCAGTTACGGTGGGCAGGACACTGAAGCTTTCTTT. V is TRBV6-6 and J is TRBJ1-1; no definite D call. CDR3 length equals 14 residues. V was cut by 2 bases and J by 3 bases, with 10 bases left in between. Germline V gene data show CDR1 as MNHNY and CDR2 as SVGAGI (reference sequence).

The chain recombines TRBV5-1 with TRBJ1-6; D is perhaps TRBD1 (5 bases). CDR3 length: 15 residues. Trimming shortened V by 6 bases and J by 10 bases, and 20 bases separated the two germline ends. Germline V gene data show CDR1 as SGHRS and CDR2 as YFSETQ. The CDR3 is CASTPGPPGDSPLHF. CDR3 coding DNA: TGCGCCAGCACTCCGGGGCCGCCCGGAGACTCACCCCTCCACTTT.

Points on this clone: This same CDR3 is encoded by further DNA sequences in the sample. The genes are TRBV5-1 and TRBJ1-3, with unresolved D. Germline CDR1 and CDR2: SGHRS and YFSETQ. This CDR3 spans 14 amino acids. V lost 0 bases and J lost 4, with 8 bases in between. The CDR3 DNA follows: TGCGCCAGCAGCTTGGCAGGTTCGGGAAACACCATATATTTT. Its translation is CASSLAGSGNTIYF.

The V call is TRBV18, the J call TRBJ2-5; 7 bases are a match to TRBD1. Per germline, CDR1 KGHSH and CDR2 LQKENI. The CDR3 runs to 13 residues. Trimming removed 5 bases from V and 2 bases from J; junction bases left unmatched: 2. CDR3 nucleotides: TGTGCCAGCTCATCACAGGGGCAAGAGACCCAGTACTTC. Its translation is CASSSQGQETQYF.

This chain links TRBV9 with TRBJ2-7, with 8 bases matching TRBD2. This CDR3 spans 14 amino acids. J was trimmed by 5 bases and V by 2 bases; bases with no gene match: 6. CDR1 is SGDLS, CDR2 YYNGEE, per germline. In nucleotides, the CDR3 is TGTGCCAGCAGCGTTAGGCCGGGAGGGAACGAGCAGTACTTC. Residues: CASSVRPGGNEQYF.

This clone occurred once. The V call is TRBV27, the J call TRBJ1-4, with TRBD1 matching over 7 bases. V lost 5 bases, J lost 7 bases, and 10 bases stayed unmatched. CDR3 size: 15 residues. Germline lookup yields CDR1 MNHEY and CDR2 SMNVEV (reference sequence). CDR3 residues: CASSDYRGGFEKLFF. CDR3 in DNA: TGTGCCAGCAGTGACTACAGGGGAGGCTTTGAAAAACTGTTTTTT.

This rearrangement joins TRBV28 to TRBJ2-7; D possibly corresponds to TRBD2 (6 bases). V lost 2 bases and J 4 bases, leaving 15 bases between the germline ends. Looked up from germline, CDR1 is MDHEN and CDR2 is SYDVKM. The CDR3 has 15 amino acids. The CDR3 coding sequence is TGTGCCAGCAGTTTAGTGGGGGGTAAACAATACGAGCAGTACTTC. Amino acids: CASSLVGGKQYEQYF.

This chain joins TRBV5-1 and TRBJ1-5; D might be TRBD1 (5 bases). Germline assignment: CDR1 SGHRS and CDR2 YFSETQ. Trimming pared 3 bases from V and 2 bases from J, leaving 9 bases between. This CDR3 is 14 amino acids long. In nucleotides, the CDR3 is TGCGCCAGCAGCTCTGACAGTCGCAATCAGCCCCAGCATTTT. Translating gives CASSSDSRNQPQHF.

The chain links TRBV13 to TRBJ2-3; D remains ambiguous. Germline loops: CDR1 PRHDT, CDR2 FYEKMQ (reference sequence). Trimming left V 5 bases short and J 7 bases short, with 16 bases between. The CDR3 covers 14 residues. The CDR3 here is CASSQTAPFNTQYF. In DNA, the CDR3 is TGTGCCAGCAGCCAAACCGCACCCTTTAATACGCAGTATTTT.

There are a few counts of this clone. The identical CDR3 is also encoded by other nucleotide sequences in the sample. The chain employs TRBV6-5 and TRBJ2-2, with no clear D. Trimming stripped 0 bases from V and 3 bases from J, with 2 bases between. Germline V gene sequence: CDR1 MNHEY, CDR2 SVGAGI. The CDR3 covers 13 residues. The CDR3 DNA follows: TGTGCCAGCAGTTACTCTTACACCGGGGAGCTGTTTTTT. Its translation is CASSYSYTGELFF.

Notes on this clone: Other DNA sequences from this sample encode an identical CDR3 as well. The chain joins TRBV5-1 to TRBJ2-2; TRBD1 aligns across 8 bases. The CDR3 has 15 amino acids. V shed 3 bases, J shed 2 bases, and the junction held 3 bases outside the gene matches. Per the germline V gene, CDR1 is SGHRS and CDR2 is YFSETQ. CDR3 bases: TGCGCCAGCAGCTCCGGGACAGGAAACACCGGGGAGCTGTTTTTT. Its protein is CASSSGTGNTGELFF. Variable domain in full (rest from reference TRBV5-1 and TRBJ2-2): KAGVTQTPRYLIKTRGQQVTLSCSPISGHRSVSWYQQTPGQGLQFLFEYFSETQRNKGNFPGRFSGRQFSNSRSEMNVSTLELGDSALYLCASSSGTGNTGELFFGEGSRLTVL.

The CDR3 DNA reads as TGTGCCACCAGCCCTTGGGGAGGGGGCTTAAACTATGGCTACACCTTC. Its translation is CATSPWGGGLNYGYTF. The V gene is TRBV15, the J gene TRBJ1-2, with 7 bases fitting TRBD1. Germline assignment: CDR1 LNHNV and CDR2 YYDKDF (reference sequence). With 5 bases clipped from V and 2 bases from J, the junction kept 11 bases outside the gene matches. The CDR3 runs 16 residues.

The chain couples TRBV5-6 to TRBJ2-7; D gene uncertain. This CDR3 has 15 residues. The V and J ends lost 2 bases and 0 bases respectively, with 12 bases between them. Germline V gives CDR1 SGHDT, CDR2 YYEEEE. CDR3 sequence (DNA): TGTGCCAGCAGCTTTCGACGATCTAACTCCTACGAGCAGTACTTC. Translating gives CASSFRRSNSYEQYF. The whole variable domain, filled in from reference TRBV5-6 and TRBJ2-7, reads DAGVTQSPTHLIKTRGQQVTLRCSPKSGHDTVSWYQQALGQGPQFIFQYYEEEERQRGNFPDRFSGHQFPNYSSELNVNALLLGDSALYLCASSFRRSNSYEQYFGPGTRLTVT.

The chain combines TRBV6-1 with TRBJ2-7; 8 nucleotides align to TRBD2. The trim removed 3 bases at V and 6 bases at J, leaving 10 bases unmatched. Germline CDR1 and CDR2: MNHNS and SASEGT. The length of the CDR3 is 15 residues. CDR3 DNA sequence: TGTGCCAGCAGTGACACCGGGACTAGGTTAAGCGAGCAGTACTTC. It yields the protein CASSDTGTRLSEQYF.

The chain is built from TRBV28 and TRBJ2-1; D is perhaps TRBD1 or TRBD2 (5 bases each). CDR1 MDHEN and CDR2 SYDVKM come from the germline V gene. This CDR3 spans 17 amino acids. V was pared by 2 bases and J by 0 bases, with 14 bases between. CDR3 bases: TGTGCCAGCAGTTTAGTAATGGGGGATCGCTCCTACAATGAGCAGTTCTTC. This gives the protein CASSLVMGDRSYNEQFF.

This clone appeared once. The chain combines TRBV11-1 with TRBJ1-2, with a weak D call TRBD1 (5 bases). Per the germline V gene, CDR1 is SGHAT and CDR2 is FQDESV (reference sequence). The CDR3 is 16 residues long. V gave up 4 bases and J gave up 2 bases, with 17 bases separating them. The CDR3 spells CASSSGTWEINYGYTF. CDR3 sequence (DNA): TGTGCCAGCAGCTCGGGGACTTGGGAAATAAACTATGGCTACACCTTC.